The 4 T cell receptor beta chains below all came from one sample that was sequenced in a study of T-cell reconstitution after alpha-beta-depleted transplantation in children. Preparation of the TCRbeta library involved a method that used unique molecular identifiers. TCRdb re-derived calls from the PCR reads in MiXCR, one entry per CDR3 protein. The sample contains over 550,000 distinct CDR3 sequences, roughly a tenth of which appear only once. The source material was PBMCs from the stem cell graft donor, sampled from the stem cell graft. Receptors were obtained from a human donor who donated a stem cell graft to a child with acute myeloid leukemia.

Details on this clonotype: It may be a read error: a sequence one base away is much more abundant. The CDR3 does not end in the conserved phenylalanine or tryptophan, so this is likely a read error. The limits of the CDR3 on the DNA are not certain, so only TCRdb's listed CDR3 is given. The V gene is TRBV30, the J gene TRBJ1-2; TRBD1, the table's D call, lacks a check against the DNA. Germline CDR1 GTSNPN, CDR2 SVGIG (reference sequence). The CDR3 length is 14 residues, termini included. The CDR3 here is CAWSVFGTGGRDTS.

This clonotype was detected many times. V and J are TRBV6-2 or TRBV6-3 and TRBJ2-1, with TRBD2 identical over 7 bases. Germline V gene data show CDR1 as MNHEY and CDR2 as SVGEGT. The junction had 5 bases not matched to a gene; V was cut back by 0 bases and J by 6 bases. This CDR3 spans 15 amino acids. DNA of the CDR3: TGTGCCAGCAGTTACTCAGGTGGGAGGGCCAATGAGCAGTTCTTC. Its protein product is CASSYSGGRANEQFF.

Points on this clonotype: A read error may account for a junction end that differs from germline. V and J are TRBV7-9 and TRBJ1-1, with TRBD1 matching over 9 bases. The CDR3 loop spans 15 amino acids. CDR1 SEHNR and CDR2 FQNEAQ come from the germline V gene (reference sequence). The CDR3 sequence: CSSSLAGTGWTEAFF. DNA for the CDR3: TGTTCCAGCAGCTTAGCTGGGACAGGGTGGACTGAAGCTTTCTTT.

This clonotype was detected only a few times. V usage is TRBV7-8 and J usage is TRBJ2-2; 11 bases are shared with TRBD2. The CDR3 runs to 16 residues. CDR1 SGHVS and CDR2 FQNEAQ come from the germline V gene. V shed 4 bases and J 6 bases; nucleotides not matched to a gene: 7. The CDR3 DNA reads TGTGCCAGCAGCTCCTCCACTAGCGGGAGTGCCGGGGAGCTGTTTTTT. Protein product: CASSSSTSGSAGELFF.